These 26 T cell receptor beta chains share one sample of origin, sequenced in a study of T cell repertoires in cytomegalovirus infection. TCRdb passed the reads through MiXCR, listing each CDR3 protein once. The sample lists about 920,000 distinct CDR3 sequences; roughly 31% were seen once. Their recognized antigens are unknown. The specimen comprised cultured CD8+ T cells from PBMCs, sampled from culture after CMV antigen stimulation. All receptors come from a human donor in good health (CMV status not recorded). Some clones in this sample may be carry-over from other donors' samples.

The CDR3 DNA reads as TGTGCCAGCAGTCCACATCGGAACTACGAGCAGTACGTC. Residues: CASSPHRNYEQYV. V usage is TRBV6-2 or TRBV6-3 and J usage is TRBJ2-7, with D unclear. The CDR3 has 13 residues. The V and J ends lost 5 bases and 3 bases respectively, with 11 bases between them. Germline V gene sequence: CDR1 MNHEY, CDR2 SVGEGT.

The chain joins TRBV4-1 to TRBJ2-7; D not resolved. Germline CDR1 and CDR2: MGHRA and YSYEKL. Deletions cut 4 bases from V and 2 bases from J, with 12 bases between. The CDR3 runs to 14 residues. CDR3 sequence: CASSPALGTYEQYF. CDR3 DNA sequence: TGCGCCAGCAGCCCCGCTTTAGGGACCTACGAGCAGTACTTC.

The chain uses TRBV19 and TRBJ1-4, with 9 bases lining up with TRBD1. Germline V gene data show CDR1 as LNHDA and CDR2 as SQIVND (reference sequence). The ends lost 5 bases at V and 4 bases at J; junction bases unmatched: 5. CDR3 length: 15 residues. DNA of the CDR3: TGTGCCAGTAGTGTCGGACAGGGGATTAATGAAAAACTGTTTTTT. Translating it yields CASSVGQGINEKLFF.

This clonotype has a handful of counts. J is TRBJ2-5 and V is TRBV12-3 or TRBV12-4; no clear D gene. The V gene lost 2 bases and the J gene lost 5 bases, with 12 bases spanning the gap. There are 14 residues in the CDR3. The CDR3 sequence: CASSLYIGWETQYF. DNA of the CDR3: TGTGCCAGCAGTTTATATATCGGATGGGAGACCCAGTACTTC.

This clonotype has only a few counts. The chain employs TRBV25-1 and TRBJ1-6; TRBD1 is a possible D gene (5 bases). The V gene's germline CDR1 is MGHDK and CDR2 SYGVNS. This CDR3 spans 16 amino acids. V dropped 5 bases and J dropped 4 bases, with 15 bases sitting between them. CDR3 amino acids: CASSRGTPAYNSPLHF. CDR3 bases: TGTGCCAGCAGTAGGGGCACACCCGCTTATAATTCACCCCTCCACTTT.

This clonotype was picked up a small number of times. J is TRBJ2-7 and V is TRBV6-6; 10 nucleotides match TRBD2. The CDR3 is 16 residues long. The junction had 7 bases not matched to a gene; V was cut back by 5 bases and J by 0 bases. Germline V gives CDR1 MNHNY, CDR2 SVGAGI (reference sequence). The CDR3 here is CASSQSAGGSSYEQYF. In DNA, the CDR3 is TGTGCCAGCAGTCAATCAGCGGGGGGGAGCTCCTACGAGCAGTACTTC.

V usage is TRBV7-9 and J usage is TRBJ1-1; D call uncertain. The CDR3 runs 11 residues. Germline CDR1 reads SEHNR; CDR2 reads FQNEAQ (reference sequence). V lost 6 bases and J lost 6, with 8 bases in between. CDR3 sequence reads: CASRSPPEAFF. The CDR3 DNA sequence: TGTGCCAGCAGATCACCGCCTGAAGCTTTCTTT.

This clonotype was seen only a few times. The CDR3 region has the DNA TGCGCCAGCAGCCAAGAGGCCCTCGTTCTAAGCGGGGGTATAGCTGGGGCCAACGTCCTGACTTTC. Its protein is CASSQEALVLSGGIAGANVLTF. The chain has TRBV4-3 and TRBJ2-6; 8 bases are shared with TRBD2. The CDR3 runs 22 residues. Germline CDR1 is LGHNA and CDR2 is YSLEER. V shed 0 bases, J shed 2 bases, and the junction held 18 bases outside the gene matches.

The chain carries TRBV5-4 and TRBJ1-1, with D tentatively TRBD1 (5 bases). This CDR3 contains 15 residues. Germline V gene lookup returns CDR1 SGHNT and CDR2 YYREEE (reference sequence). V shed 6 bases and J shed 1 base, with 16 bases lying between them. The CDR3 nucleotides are TGTGCCAGCACCCCTAAACGGGGCCCGAACACTGAAGCTTTCTTT. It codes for CASTPKRGPNTEAFF.

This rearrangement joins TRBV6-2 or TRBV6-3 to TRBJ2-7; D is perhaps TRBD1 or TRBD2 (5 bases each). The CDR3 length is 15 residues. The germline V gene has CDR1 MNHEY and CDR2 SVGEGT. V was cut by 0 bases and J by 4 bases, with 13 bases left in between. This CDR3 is CASSYSGTEQYEQYF. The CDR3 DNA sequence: TGTGCCAGCAGTTACTCCGGGACCGAGCAATACGAGCAGTACTTC.

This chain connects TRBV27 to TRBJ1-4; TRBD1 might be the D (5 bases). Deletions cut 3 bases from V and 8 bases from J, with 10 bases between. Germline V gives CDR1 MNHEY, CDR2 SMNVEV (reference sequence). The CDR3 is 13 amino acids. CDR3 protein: CASSFGGGEKLFF. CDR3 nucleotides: TGTGCCAGCAGTTTTGGGGGAGGGGAAAAACTGTTTTTT.

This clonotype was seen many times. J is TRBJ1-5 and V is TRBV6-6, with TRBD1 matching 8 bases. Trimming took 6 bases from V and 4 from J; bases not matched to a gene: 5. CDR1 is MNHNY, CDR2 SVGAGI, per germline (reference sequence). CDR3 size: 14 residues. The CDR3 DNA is TGTGCCAGCAGCTCCCGACAGGGGAATCAGCCCCAGCATTTT. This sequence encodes CASSSRQGNQPQHF.

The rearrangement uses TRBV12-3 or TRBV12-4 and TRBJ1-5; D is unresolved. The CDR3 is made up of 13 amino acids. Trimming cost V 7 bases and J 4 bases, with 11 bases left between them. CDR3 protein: CASTLGRNQPQHF. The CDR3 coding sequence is TGTGCCAGCACCTTAGGGAGAAATCAGCCCCAGCATTTT.

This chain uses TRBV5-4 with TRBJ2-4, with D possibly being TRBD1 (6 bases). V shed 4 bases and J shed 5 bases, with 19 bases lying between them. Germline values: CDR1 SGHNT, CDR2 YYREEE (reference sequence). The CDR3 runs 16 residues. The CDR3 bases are TGTGCCAGCAGCCGGGTGGGGGCCGCAGACCAAAACATTCAGTACTTC. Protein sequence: CASSRVGAADQNIQYF.

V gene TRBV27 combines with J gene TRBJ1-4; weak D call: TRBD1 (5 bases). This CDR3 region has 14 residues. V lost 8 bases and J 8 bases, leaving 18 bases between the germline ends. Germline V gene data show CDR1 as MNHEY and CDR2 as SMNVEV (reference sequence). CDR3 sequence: CASCPRGGFEKLFF. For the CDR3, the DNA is TGTGCCAGCTGTCCGCGGGGGGGATTCGAAAAACTGTTTTTT. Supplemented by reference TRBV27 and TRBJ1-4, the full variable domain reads EAQVTQNPRYLITVTGKKLTVTCSQNMNHEYMSWYRQDPGLGLRQIYYSMNVEVTDKGDVPEGYKVSRKEKRNFPLILESPSPNQTSLYFCASCPRGGFEKLFFGSGTQLSVL.

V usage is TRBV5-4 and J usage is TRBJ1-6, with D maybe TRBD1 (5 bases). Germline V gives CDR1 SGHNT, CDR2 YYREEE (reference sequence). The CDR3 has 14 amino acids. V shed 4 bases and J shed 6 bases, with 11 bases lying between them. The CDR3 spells CASSGRDRNSPLHF. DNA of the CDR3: TGTGCCAGCAGCGGCCGGGACCGTAATTCACCCCTCCACTTT.

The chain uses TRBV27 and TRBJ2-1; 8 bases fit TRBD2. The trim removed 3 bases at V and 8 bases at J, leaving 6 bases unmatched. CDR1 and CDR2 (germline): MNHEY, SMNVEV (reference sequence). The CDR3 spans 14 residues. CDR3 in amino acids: CASSFGPGGYEQFF. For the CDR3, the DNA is TGTGCCAGCAGTTTCGGCCCGGGAGGGTATGAGCAGTTCTTC.

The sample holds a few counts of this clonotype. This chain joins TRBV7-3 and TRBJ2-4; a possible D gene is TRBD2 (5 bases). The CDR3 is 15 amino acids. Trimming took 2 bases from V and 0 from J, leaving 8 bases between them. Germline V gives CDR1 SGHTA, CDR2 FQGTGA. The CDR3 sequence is CASSLEGLAKNIQYF. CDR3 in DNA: TGTGCCAGCAGCTTAGAGGGTTTAGCCAAAAACATTCAGTACTTC.

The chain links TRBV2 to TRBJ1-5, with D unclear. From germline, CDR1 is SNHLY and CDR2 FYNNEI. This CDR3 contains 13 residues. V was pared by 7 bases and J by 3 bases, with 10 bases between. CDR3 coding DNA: TGTGCCAGCATGCCCCAGTACAATCAGCCCCAGCATTTT. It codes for CASMPQYNQPQHF.

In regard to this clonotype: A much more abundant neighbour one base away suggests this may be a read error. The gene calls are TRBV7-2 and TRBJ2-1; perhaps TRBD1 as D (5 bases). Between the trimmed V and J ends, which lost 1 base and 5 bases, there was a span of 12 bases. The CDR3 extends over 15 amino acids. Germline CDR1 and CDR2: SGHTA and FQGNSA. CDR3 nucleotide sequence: TGTGCCAGCAGCTTAGTATGGGGCGCGGACAATGAGCAGTTCTTC. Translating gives CASSLVWGADNEQFF.

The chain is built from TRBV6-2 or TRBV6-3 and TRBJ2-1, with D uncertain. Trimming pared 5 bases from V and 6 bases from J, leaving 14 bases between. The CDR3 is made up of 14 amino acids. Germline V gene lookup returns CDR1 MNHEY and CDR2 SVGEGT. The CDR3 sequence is CASSNPGMPNEQFF. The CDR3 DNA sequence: TGTGCCAGCAGTAACCCAGGCATGCCCAATGAGCAGTTCTTC.

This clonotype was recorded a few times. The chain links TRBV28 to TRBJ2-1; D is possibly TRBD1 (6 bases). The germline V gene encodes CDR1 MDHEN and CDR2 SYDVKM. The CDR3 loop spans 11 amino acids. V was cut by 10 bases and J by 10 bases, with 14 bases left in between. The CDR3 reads CATYRVSEQFF. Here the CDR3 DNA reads TGTGCCACTTACAGGGTTAGCGAGCAGTTCTTC.

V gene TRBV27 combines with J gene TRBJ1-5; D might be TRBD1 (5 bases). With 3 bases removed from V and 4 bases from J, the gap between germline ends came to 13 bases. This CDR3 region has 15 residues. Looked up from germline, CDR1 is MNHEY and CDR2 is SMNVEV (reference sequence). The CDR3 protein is CASSFSGYWNQPQHF. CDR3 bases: TGTGCCAGCAGTTTCTCAGGGTATTGGAATCAGCCCCAGCATTTT.

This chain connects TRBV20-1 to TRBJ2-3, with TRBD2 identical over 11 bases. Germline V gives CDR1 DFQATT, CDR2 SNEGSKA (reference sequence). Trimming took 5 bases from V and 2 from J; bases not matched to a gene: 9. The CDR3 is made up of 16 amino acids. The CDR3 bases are TGCAGTGCTCGACCGCTACTAGCGGGGGCCACAGATACGCAGTATTTT. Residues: CSARPLLAGATDTQYF.

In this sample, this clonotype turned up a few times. The CDR3 loop is CASSPRLDTEAFF. For the CDR3, the DNA is TGCGCCAGCAGCCCGCGGTTGGACACTGAAGCTTTCTTT. The rearrangement joins TRBV4-1 to TRBJ1-1; D uncertain. The CDR3 length is 13 residues. V shed 4 bases and J shed 3 bases, with 9 bases lying between them. Germline loops: CDR1 MGHRA, CDR2 YSYEKL.

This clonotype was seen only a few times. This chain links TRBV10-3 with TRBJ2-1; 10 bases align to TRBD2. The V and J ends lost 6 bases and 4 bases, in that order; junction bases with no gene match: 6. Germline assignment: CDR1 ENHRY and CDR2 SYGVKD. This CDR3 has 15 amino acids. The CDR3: CAIRIGLADYNEQFF. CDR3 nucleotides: TGTGCCATCAGGATAGGACTAGCGGATTACAATGAGCAGTTCTTC.